These T cell receptor beta chains were read from a single sample in a study of shared clonotypes between healthy human individuals. The data were produced by immunoSEQ multiplex PCR, yet TCRdb's version contains in-frame clones alone and is incomplete. The sample records nearly 1,000,000 clones, 76% being singletons. Sequencing was performed on memory CD4+ T cells sorted from blood. Receptor source: a man aged 18 to 29 in good health. Both conserved end residues are part of each CDR3. The D gene is left open where the match is weak. Where a row states a size, it is once, few, many or the class of an expanded clone; other rows omit it.

clone_size d_call j_call v_call cdr3_nt cdr3_aa
few TRBD1 TRBJ1-6 TRBV27 TGTGCCAGCAGTTCCGGACAGGCGGATAATTCACCCCTCCACTTT CASSSGQADNSPLHF
. . TRBJ2-5 TRBV19 TGTGCCAGTAGTAATCAAGCAGGTTCGGAGACCCAGTACTTC CASSNQAGSETQYF
. TRBD1 TRBJ1-1 TRBV28 TGTGCCAGCAGTTTATGGAAGGACAGGGATATGAACACTGAAGCTTTCTTT CASSLWKDRDMNTEAFF
. TRBD1 TRBJ1-5 TRBV27 TGTGCCAGCCAGAAATTGGACAGGGGGCTGAATCAGCCCCAGCATTTT CASQKLDRGLNQPQHF
few TRBD2 TRBJ2-1 TRBV7-9 TGTGCCCAGCACGTGGGGCTAGCGGAGAGCGATGAGCAGTTCTTC CAQHVGLAESDEQFF
. TRBD1 TRBJ1-2 TRBV27 TGTGCCAGCAGTCTGGGACAGGGGGCGTCTAGCTATGGCTACACCTTC CASSLGQGASSYGYTF
. . TRBJ2-6 TRBV18 TGTGCCAGCTCACCACTTGGTTGGGGGCAGAGCTCTGGGGCCAACGTCCTGACTTTC CASSPLGWGQSSGANVLTF
. TRBD1 TRBJ2-1 TRBV5-1 TGCGCCAGCAGCTTGGATTCTGCGGGACAGGGTTACAATGAGCAGTTCTTC CASSLDSAGQGYNEQFF
. TRBD2 TRBJ2-1 TRBV2 TGTGCCAGCTTTCACACTAGCGTCTATGAGCAGTTCTTC CASFHTSVYEQFF
. TRBD1 TRBJ2-7 TRBV5-8 TGTGCCAGCATTCGCGGACAGGGGTCACGCCTCGAGCAGTACTTC CASIRGQGSRLEQYF
. . TRBJ1-5 TRBV19 TGTGCCAGCGGACAGCTAAGGCAGCCCCAGCATTTT CASGQLRQPQHF
. . TRBJ1-1 TRBV30 TGTGCCTGGGGGTCGCATGTCACTGAAGCTTTCTTT CAWGSHVTEAFF
. . TRBJ2-6 TRBV7-9 TGTGCCAGCAGCTTAGCGCCGGGACAATCTGGGGCCAACGTCCTGACTTTC CASSLAPGQSGANVLTF
. . TRBJ2-7 TRBV6-6 TGTGCCAGCAGTTACGGGGACGTACTGGGGGAGCAGTACTTC CASSYGDVLGEQYF
. . TRBJ2-2 TRBV5-1 TGCGCCAGCAGCTTCCCCGGAAGTGTCCGGGAGCTGTTTTTT CASSFPGSVRELFF
. . TRBJ1-4 TRBV2 TGTGCCAGCAGTGCGACCGCTGAAAAACTGTTTTTT CASSATAEKLFF
once . TRBJ2-5 TRBV15 TGTGCCACCAGCAGAGATAGTAGAAGCGGAGCAGAGGGGGAGACCCAGTACTTC CATSRDSRSGAEGETQYF
. . TRBJ1-1 TRBV6-5 TGTGCCAGCAGCCTACAGGACACGAACACTGAAGCTTTCTTT CASSLQDTNTEAFF
. TRBD1 TRBJ2-7 TRBV6-1 TGTGCCAGCCAGGTGGGACAGGGTGCCTACGAGCAGTACTTC CASQVGQGAYEQYF
. TRBD1 TRBJ2-7 TRBV19 TGTGCCAGTAGTGGTCAGGGGGCTTCGTACGAGCAGTACTTC CASSGQGASYEQYF
few . TRBJ2-7 TRBV7-2 TGTGCCAGCAGCCGCGGGCAGTACTACGAGCAGTACTTC CASSRGQYYEQYF
. TRBD2 TRBJ2-3 TRBV6-5 TGTGCCAGCAGGATCCTAGCGGGGCGGCATACGCAGTATTTT CASRILAGRHTQYF
. . TRBJ2-3 TRBV27 TGTGCCAGCAGTTTTATGGATGCAGATACGCAGTATTTT CASSFMDADTQYF
. . TRBJ2-3 TRBV18 TGTGCCAGCTCACCCTCCGTAGATACGCAGTATTTT CASSPSVDTQYF
. . TRBJ1-3 TRBV10-3 TGTGCCATCAGGACCGACTTGGAGGGGAAGGGAAACACCATATATTTT CAIRTDLEGKGNTIYF
. . TRBJ1-2 TRBV5-1 TGCGCCAGCAGCTTGGAAGGGGGAGGAGGCTACACCTTC CASSLEGGGGYTF
once . TRBJ1-5 TRBV7-2 TGTGCCAGCACCCCCAAGGACGGAGGGAATCAGCCCCAGCATTTT CASTPKDGGNQPQHF
. . TRBJ2-1 TRBV10-1 TGCGCCAGCAGTGAGCAGGGCGGTGACAATGAGCAGTTCTTC CASSEQGGDNEQFF
few . TRBJ1-5 TRBV30 TGTGCCTGGAGTTCGCAAGAAAATCAGCCCCAGCATTTT CAWSSQENQPQHF
. . TRBJ2-7 TRBV11-2 TGTGCCAGCAGCCAGCCCCAGTCCTACGAGCAGTACTTC CASSQPQSYEQYF
. TRBD2 TRBJ2-1 TRBV7-8 TGTGCCAGCAGCTTAGTTCCTAGCGGGAGGGGTTTTAGATCCTACAATGAGCAGTTCTTC CASSLVPSGRGFRSYNEQFF
. . TRBJ2-2 TRBV2 TGTGCCAGCAATAGGGCAGAAAACACCGGGGAGCTGTTTTTT CASNRAENTGELFF
. . TRBJ1-2 TRBV9 TGTGCCAGCAGCGTCTTTGACACCCGGGAGGACTATGGCTACACCTTC CASSVFDTREDYGYTF
. TRBD2 TRBJ2-1 TRBV7-9 TGTGCCAGCAGCCCCGGGACTAGCGAAAGCTCCTACAATGAGCAGTTCTTC CASSPGTSESSYNEQFF
. TRBD1 TRBJ1-6 TRBV5-4 TGTGCCAGCAGCTTGGCGGGGACAGATAATTCACCCCTCCACTTT CASSLAGTDNSPLHF
. . TRBJ1-6 TRBV7-8 TGTGCCAGCGCGCCCACTCCTAATTCACCCCTCCACTTT CASAPTPNSPLHF
few . TRBJ1-1 TRBV7-2 TGTGCCAGCAGCTTCGGGGAAAGGACTGAAGCTTTCTTT CASSFGERTEAFF
once . TRBJ2-6 TRBV4-1 TGCGCCAGCAGCCAAGATTCCCCTGGGGCCAACGTCCTGACTTTC CASSQDSPGANVLTF
. TRBD2 TRBJ2-3 TRBV9 TGTGCCAGCAGCGCTAGCGGGGGGCAAGGATTAAGCACAGATACGCAGTATTTT CASSASGGQGLSTDTQYF
many . TRBJ1-5 TRBV6-1 TGTGCCAGCAGTGGGCAAAACGGAAAACAGCCCCAGCATTTT CASSGQNGKQPQHF
. . TRBJ1-3 TRBV2 TGTGCCAGCAGCTCTCCGGGGTCAATTGGAAACACCATATATTTT CASSSPGSIGNTIYF
once TRBD1 TRBJ1-5 TRBV30 TGTGCCTGGACGCCCGGGACAGCAAATCAGCCCCAGCATTTT CAWTPGTANQPQHF
. TRBD2 TRBJ2-1 TRBV5-6 TGTGCCAGCAGCGGCAAGCGGGGGCACTCCTACAATGAGCAGTTCTTC CASSGKRGHSYNEQFF
. . TRBJ2-2 TRBV5-1 TGCGCCAGCAGCTTGGTAGGGGGCACCGGGGAGCTGTTTTTT CASSLVGGTGELFF
few . TRBJ1-5 TRBV30 TGTGCCTGGAGTACCGGGGGCAATCAGCCCCAGCATTTT CAWSTGGNQPQHF
few TRBD2 TRBJ2-1 TRBV30 TGTGCCTGGACTCTCGGGAGGGCATACAATGAGCAGTTCTTC CAWTLGRAYNEQFF
. . TRBJ2-7 TRBV5-1 TGCGCCAGCAGCACGAACAGGGACGAGCAGTACTTC CASSTNRDEQYF
few TRBD1 TRBJ1-2 TRBV30 TGTGCCTGGATCGGGACAGGGAGAGGCCATGGCTACACCTTC CAWIGTGRGHGYTF
. . TRBJ1-1 TRBV2 TGTGCCAGCAGTGAAGCCGCAGGTCCGAACACTGAAGCTTTCTTT CASSEAAGPNTEAFF
. . TRBJ2-1 TRBV19 TGTGCCAGCGCGACAGGATACAATGAGCAGTTCTTC CASATGYNEQFF
. TRBD1 TRBJ1-3 TRBV4-1 TGCGCCAGCAGCCTGGACAGGGAAAGAAACACCATATATTTT CASSLDRERNTIYF
. . TRBJ2-3 TRBV13 TGTGCCAGCGGCAAGCGTCCGATGGATACGCAGTATTTT CASGKRPMDTQYF
. . TRBJ2-4 TRBV5-1 TGCGCCAGCAGCACCGGACAGCCAGAAGCCAAAAACATTCAGTACTTC CASSTGQPEAKNIQYF